This T cell receptor (beta chain) appears in the sequencing data of a study of blood T cells in healthy people across ages. General observations from the study: Higher diversity and more naive CD4+ cells were features of long-lived donors, compared to aged donors.

Primers used in a second PCR of about 6 to 12 cycles were a sample-barcoded 5' primer and a J-beta primer mix. Using its own MiXCR run on the 5' RACE reads, TCRdb lists one record per CDR3 protein. The sample has roughly 700,000 distinct CDR3 sequences, over 45% seen once. This CDR3 has 13 amino acids. CDR1 is DFQATT and CDR2 is SNEGSKA in the germline V gene (reference sequence). In its sample, this clonotype was seen a few times. As yet, its antigen is unknown. Source material: blood. The rearrangement links TRBV20-1 to TRBJ2-5, with 11 bases aligning to TRBD1. The J call may be faulty, since TRBJ2-7 better matches the DNA end. This clonotype originated in an older woman in good health. The CDR3 loop is CSGTGTGGFEQYF. The CDR3 nucleotides are TGCAGTGGCACCGGGACAGGGGGGTTCGAGCAGTACTTC.